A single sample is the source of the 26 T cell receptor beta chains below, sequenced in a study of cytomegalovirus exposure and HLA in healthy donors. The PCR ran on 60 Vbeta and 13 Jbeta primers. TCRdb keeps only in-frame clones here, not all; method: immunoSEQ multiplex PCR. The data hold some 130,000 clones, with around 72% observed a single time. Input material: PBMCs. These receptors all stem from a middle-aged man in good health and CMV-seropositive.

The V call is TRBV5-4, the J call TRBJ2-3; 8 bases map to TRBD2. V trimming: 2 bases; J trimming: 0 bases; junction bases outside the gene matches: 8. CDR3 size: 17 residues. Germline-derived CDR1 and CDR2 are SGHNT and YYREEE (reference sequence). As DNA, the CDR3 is TGTGCCAGCAGCTTTAGTGGACTAGCAATAAGCACAGATACGCAGTATTTT. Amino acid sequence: CASSFSGLAISTDTQYF. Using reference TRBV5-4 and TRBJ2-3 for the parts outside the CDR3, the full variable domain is ETGVTQSPTHLIKTRGQQVTLRCSSQSGHNTVSWYQQALGQGPQFIFQYYREEENGRGNFPPRFSGLQFPNYSSELNVNALELDDSALYLCASSFSGLAISTDTQYFGPGTRLTVL.

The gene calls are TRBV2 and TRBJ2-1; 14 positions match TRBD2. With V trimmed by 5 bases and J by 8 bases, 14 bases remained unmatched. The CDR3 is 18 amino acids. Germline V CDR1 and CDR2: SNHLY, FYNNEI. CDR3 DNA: TGTGCCAGCAGTCGATACGGGACTAGCGGGGGCCCAGGCGATGAGCAGTTCTTC. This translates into CASSRYGTSGGPGDEQFF.

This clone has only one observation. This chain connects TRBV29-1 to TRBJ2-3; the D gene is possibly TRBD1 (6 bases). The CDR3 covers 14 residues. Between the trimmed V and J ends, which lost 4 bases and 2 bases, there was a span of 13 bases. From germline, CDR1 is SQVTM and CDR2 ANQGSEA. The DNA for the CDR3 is TGCAGCGTTGCCCCACAGGGACCCACAGATACGCAGTATTTT. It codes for CSVAPQGPTDTQYF.

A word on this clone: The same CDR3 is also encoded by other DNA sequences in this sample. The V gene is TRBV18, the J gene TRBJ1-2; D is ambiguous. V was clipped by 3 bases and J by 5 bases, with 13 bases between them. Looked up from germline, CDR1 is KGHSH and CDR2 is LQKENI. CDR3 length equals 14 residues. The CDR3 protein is CASSPPVNPYGYTF. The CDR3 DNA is TGTGCCAGCTCACCTCCGGTCAATCCTTATGGCTACACCTTC.

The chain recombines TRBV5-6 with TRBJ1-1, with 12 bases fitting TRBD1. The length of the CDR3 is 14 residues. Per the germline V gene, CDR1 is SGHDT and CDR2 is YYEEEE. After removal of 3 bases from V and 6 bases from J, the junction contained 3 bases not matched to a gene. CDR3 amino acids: CASSWDRGQAEAFF. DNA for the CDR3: TGTGCCAGCAGCTGGGACAGGGGGCAAGCTGAAGCTTTCTTT.

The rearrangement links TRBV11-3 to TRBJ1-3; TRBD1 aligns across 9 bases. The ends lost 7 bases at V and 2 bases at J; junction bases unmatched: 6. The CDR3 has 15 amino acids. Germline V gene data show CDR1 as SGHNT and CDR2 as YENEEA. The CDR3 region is CASKGTGKPGNTIYF. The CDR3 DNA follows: TGTGCCAGCAAGGGGACAGGGAAGCCTGGAAACACCATATATTTT.

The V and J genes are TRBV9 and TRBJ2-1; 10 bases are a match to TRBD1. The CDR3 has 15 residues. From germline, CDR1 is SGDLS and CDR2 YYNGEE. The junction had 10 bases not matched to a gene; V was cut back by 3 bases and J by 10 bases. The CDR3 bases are TGTGCCAGCAGCGCGGGGGACAGGGGTCTCAAGGAGCAGTTCTTC. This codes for CASSAGDRGLKEQFF.

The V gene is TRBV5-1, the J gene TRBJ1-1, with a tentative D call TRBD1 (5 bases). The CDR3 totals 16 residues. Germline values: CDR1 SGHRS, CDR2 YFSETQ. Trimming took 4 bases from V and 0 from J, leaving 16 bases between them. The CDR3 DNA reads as TGCGCCAGCAGCCCGGGGGGATTCCGAATGAACACTGAAGCTTTCTTT. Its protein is CASSPGGFRMNTEAFF.

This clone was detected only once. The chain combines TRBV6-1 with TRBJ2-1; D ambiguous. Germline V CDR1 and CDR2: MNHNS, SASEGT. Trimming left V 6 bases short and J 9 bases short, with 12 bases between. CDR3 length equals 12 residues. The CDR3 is CASSVGSGEQFF. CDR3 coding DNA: TGTGCCAGCAGCGTCGGGTCGGGTGAGCAGTTCTTC.

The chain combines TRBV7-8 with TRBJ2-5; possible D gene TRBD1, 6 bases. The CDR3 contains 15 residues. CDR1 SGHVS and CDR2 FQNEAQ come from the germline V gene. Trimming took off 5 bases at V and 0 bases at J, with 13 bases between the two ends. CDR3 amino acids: CASSRLQGNQETQYF. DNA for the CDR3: TGTGCCAGCAGCCGACTACAGGGAAACCAAGAGACCCAGTACTTC.

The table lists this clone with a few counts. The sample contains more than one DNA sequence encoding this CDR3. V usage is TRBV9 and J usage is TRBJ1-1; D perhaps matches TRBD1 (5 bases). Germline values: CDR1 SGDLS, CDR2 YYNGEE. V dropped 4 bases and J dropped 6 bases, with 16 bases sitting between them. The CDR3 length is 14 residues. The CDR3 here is CASSPRGGSAEAFF. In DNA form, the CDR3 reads TGTGCCAGCAGCCCCCGGGGGGGTTCCGCTGAAGCTTTCTTT. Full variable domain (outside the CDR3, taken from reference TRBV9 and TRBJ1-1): DSGVTQTPKHLITATGQRVTLRCSPRSGDLSVYWYQQSLDQGLQFLIQYYNGEERAKGNILERFSAQQFPDLHSELNLSSLELGDSALYFCASSPRGGSAEAFFGQGTRLTVV.

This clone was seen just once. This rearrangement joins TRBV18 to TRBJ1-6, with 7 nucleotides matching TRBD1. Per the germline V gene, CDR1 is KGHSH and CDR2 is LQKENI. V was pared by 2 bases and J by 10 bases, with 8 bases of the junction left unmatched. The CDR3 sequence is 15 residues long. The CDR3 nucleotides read TGTGCCAGCTCACCAGGTCAGGGGGTAGACTCACCCCTCCACTTT. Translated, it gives CASSPGQGVDSPLHF.

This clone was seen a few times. For the CDR3, the DNA is TGTGCCAGCCGACAGGTCCCTAGCAATCAGCCCCAGCATTTT. Protein: CASRQVPSNQPQHF. V usage is TRBV28 and J usage is TRBJ1-5; D is possibly TRBD1 (6 bases). The CDR3 consists of 14 residues. V was cut by 8 bases and J by 0 bases, with 11 bases left in between. Germline V gives CDR1 MDHEN, CDR2 SYDVKM.

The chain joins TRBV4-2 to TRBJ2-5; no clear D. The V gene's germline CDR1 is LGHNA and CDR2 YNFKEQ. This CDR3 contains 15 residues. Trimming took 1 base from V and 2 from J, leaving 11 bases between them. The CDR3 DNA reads TGTGCCAGCAGCCAAGGAGACTTAATACAAGAGACCCAGTACTTC. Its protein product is CASSQGDLIQETQYF.

The CDR3 region is CASSSGVEQYF. CDR3 nucleotides: TGCGCCAGCAGCTCTGGAGTCGAGCAGTACTTC. The genes are TRBV5-1 and TRBJ2-7; D is undetermined. CDR1 and CDR2 (germline): SGHRS, YFSETQ. This CDR3 is built from 11 residues. The V and J ends lost 3 bases and 6 bases respectively, with 7 bases between them.

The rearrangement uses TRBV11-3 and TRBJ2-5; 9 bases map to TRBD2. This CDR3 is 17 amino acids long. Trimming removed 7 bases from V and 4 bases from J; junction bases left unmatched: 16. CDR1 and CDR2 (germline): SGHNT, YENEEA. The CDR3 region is CASNQGGVSGRGETQYF. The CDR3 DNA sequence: TGTGCCAGCAACCAGGGTGGGGTTAGCGGGAGAGGAGAGACCCAGTACTTC.

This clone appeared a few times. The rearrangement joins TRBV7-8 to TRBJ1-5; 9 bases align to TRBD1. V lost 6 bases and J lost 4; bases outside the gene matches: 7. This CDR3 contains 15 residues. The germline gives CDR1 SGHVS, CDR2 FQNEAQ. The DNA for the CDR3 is TGTGCCAGCAGGGCCGGGACAGGGAGAAATCAGCCCCAGCATTTT. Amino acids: CASRAGTGRNQPQHF.

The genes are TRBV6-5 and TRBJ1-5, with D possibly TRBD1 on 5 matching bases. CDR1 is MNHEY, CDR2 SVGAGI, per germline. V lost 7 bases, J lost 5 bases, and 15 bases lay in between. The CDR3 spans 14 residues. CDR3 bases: TGTGCCAGCACCATTTCGCAGGGATATCAGCCCCAGCATTTT. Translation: CASTISQGYQPQHF.

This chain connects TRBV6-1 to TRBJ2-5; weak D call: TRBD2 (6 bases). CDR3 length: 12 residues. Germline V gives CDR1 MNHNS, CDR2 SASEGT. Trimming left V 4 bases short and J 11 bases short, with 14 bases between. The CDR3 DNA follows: TGTGCCAGCAGTGGCTACCGACTAGGGCAGTACTTC. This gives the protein CASSGYRLGQYF.

The CDR3 loop reads CSVLRDTGELFF. The CDR3, as DNA: TGCAGCGTTTTGCGGGACACCGGGGAGCTGTTTTTT. V gene TRBV29-1 combines with J gene TRBJ2-2; D possibly corresponds to TRBD2 (5 bases). Germline V CDR1 and CDR2: SQVTM, ANQGSEA. V was clipped by 5 bases and J by 3 bases, with 7 bases between them. CDR3 length: 12 residues.

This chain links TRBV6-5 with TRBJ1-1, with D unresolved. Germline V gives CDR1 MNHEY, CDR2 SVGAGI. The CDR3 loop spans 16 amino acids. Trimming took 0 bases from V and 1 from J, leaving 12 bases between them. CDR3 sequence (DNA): TGTGCCAGCAGTTACTCTGTTGTGAGGCAGAACACTGAAGCTTTCTTT. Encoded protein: CASSYSVVRQNTEAFF.

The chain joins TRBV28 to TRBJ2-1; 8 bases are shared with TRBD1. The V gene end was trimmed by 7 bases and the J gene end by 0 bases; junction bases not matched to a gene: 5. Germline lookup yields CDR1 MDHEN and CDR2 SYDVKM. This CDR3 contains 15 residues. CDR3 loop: CASTSGTGSYNEQFF. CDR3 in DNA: TGTGCCAGCACCTCTGGGACAGGCTCCTACAATGAGCAGTTCTTC.

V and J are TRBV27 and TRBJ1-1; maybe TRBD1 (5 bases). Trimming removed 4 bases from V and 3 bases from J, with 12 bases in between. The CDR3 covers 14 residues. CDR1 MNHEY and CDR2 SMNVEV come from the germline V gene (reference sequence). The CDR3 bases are TGTGCCAGCAGTTGGGGAGGGGCTGACACTGAAGCTTTCTTT. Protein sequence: CASSWGGADTEAFF.

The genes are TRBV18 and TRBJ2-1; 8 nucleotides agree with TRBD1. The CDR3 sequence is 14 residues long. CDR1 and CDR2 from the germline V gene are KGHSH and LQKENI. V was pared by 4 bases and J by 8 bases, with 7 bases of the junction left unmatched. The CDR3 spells CASSQPGQVDEQFF. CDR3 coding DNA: TGTGCCAGCTCACAACCGGGACAGGTGGATGAGCAGTTCTTC.

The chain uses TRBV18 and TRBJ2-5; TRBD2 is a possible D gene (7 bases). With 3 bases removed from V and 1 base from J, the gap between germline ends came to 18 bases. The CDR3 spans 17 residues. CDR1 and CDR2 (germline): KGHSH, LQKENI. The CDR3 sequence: CASSPPLSGGSQETQYF. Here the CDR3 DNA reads TGTGCCAGCTCACCTCCGCTATCGGGGGGCTCCCAAGAGACCCAGTACTTC.

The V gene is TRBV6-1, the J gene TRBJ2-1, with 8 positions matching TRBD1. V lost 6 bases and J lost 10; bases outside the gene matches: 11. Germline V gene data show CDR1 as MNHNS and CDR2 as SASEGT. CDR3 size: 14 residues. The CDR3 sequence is CASRPQGAGPEQFF. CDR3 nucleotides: TGTGCCAGCAGGCCCCAGGGGGCTGGTCCCGAGCAGTTCTTC.